This T cell receptor (beta chain) was captured in a study of radiotherapy plus CTLA-4 blockade in lung cancer. The study treated chemo-refractory metastatic non-small-cell lung cancer patients with focal radiation plus ipilimumab CTLA-4 blockade. Trimming removed 2 bases at V and 2 bases at J, with 16 bases between. This CDR3 spans 16 amino acids. Per germline, CDR1 GTSNPN and CDR2 SVGIG (reference sequence). Sequenced by immunoSEQ multiplex PCR; TCRdb stores in-frame clones only, minus some. The sample has about 97,000 clones; approximately 75% are singletons. The genes are TRBV30 and TRBJ1-5, with a tentative D call TRBD1 (6 bases). The source is a human donor with non-small cell lung cancer who had a partial response to radiotherapy plus ipilimumab. Some clones in this sample may be carry-over from other donors' samples. The source was peripheral blood, collected from a patient treated with radiotherapy plus ipilimumab. The CDR3 here is CAWSLQGEHGNQPQHF. Here the CDR3 DNA reads TGTGCCTGGAGTCTACAGGGCGAGCACGGCAATCAGCCCCAGCATTTT.